The 25 T cell receptor beta chains below come from one sample, sequenced in a study of radiotherapy plus CTLA-4 blockade in lung cancer. The method was immunoSEQ multiplex PCR; TCRdb's version includes in-frame clones alone and lacks a portion of them. This table holds about 110,000 clones, more than 70% found once. The source was peripheral blood, collected from a patient treated with radiotherapy plus ipilimumab. The origin of the receptors is a human donor with non-small cell lung cancer that progressed on radiotherapy plus ipilimumab. Some clones in this sample may be carry-over from other donors' samples.

This chain connects TRBV7-2 to TRBJ1-5; weak D call: TRBD1 (5 bases). CDR3 length equals 15 residues. The V end was cut by 4 bases, the J end by 0 bases, with 10 bases between. From germline, CDR1 is SGHTA and CDR2 FQGNSA. The CDR3 loop reads CASSSWGVSNQPQHF. CDR3 nucleotides: TGTGCCAGCAGCTCCTGGGGGGTTAGCAATCAGCCCCAGCATTTT.

The chain carries TRBV18 and TRBJ1-5; TRBD1 aligns across 7 bases. V dropped 3 bases and J dropped 4; count of bases not matched to a gene: 15. Germline CDR1 reads KGHSH; CDR2 reads LQKENI. This CDR3 has 18 residues. The CDR3, as DNA: TGTGCCAGCTCACCCCTAGCGACAGGGACCGGTTCAAATCAGCCCCAGCATTTT. This encodes CASSPLATGTGSNQPQHF. Filled out from reference TRBV18 and TRBJ1-5, the complete variable domain reads NAGVMQNPRHLVRRRGQEARLRCSPMKGHSHVYWYRQLPEEGLKFMVYLQKENIIDESGMPKERFSAEFPKEGPSILRIQQVVRGDSAAYFCASSPLATGTGSNQPQHFGDGTRLSIL.

The chain joins TRBV4-1 to TRBJ1-2, with 8 nucleotides matching TRBD1. Trimming at V came to 3 bases and at J to 1 base, leaving 7 bases not matched to a gene. Germline V gene data show CDR1 as MGHRA and CDR2 as YSYEKL. There are 16 residues in the CDR3. CDR3 DNA: TGCGCCAGCAGCCAGGCTCCGGGACAGGTTAACTATGGCTACACCTTC. Its protein is CASSQAPGQVNYGYTF.

The chain combines TRBV28 with TRBJ1-1; D remains unclear. The germline V and J ends were trimmed by 3 bases and 2 bases, with 10 bases remaining between them. The CDR3 runs to 14 residues. Germline loops: CDR1 MDHEN, CDR2 SYDVKM. The CDR3 coding sequence is TGTGCCAGCAGTTTGGCTCAGAAAAACACTGAAGCTTTCTTT. Translation gives CASSLAQKNTEAFF. Full variable domain (outside the CDR3, taken from reference TRBV28 and TRBJ1-1): DVKVTQSSRYLVKRTGEKVFLECVQDMDHENMFWYRQDPGLGLRLIYFSYDVKMKEKGDIPEGYSVSREKKERFSLILESASTNQTSMYLCASSLAQKNTEAFFGQGTRLTVV.

The chain combines TRBV5-1 with TRBJ1-3; the match to TRBD1 covers 8 bases. The trim removed 3 bases at V and 4 bases at J, leaving 9 bases unmatched. The CDR3 has 16 amino acids. Looked up from germline, CDR1 is SGHRS and CDR2 is YFSETQ. The chain's CDR3 is CASSYSTGVMGNTIYF. The CDR3 coding sequence is TGCGCCAGCAGCTATTCGACAGGGGTTATGGGAAACACCATATATTTT. The entire variable domain, with the rest obtained from reference TRBV5-1 and TRBJ1-3, is as follows: KAGVTQTPRYLIKTRGQQVTLSCSPISGHRSVSWYQQTPGQGLQFLFEYFSETQRNKGNFPGRFSGRQFSNSRSEMNVSTLELGDSALYLCASSYSTGVMGNTIYFGEGSWLTVV.

As for this clone: Other nucleotide sequences from this sample produce the same CDR3. This chain links TRBV9 with TRBJ1-6; a possible D gene is TRBD1 (5 bases). This CDR3 region has 17 residues. V lost 0 bases and J lost 1, with 11 bases in between. In germline, CDR1 is SGDLS, CDR2 YYNGEE. CDR3 in amino acids: CASSVGQGRSYNSPLHF. The CDR3 nucleotides read TGTGCCAGCAGCGTAGGGCAGGGTAGGTCCTATAATTCACCCCTCCACTTT. The entire variable domain, with the rest obtained from reference TRBV9 and TRBJ1-6, is as follows: DSGVTQTPKHLITATGQRVTLRCSPRSGDLSVYWYQQSLDQGLQFLIQYYNGEERAKGNILERFSAQQFPDLHSELNLSSLELGDSALYFCASSVGQGRSYNSPLHFGNGTRLTVT.

This chain joins TRBV4-2 and TRBJ1-5, with D perhaps matching TRBD1 (6 bases). The V gene's germline CDR1 is LGHNA and CDR2 YNFKEQ. V was cut by 0 bases and J by 5 bases, with 14 bases left in between. The CDR3 totals 16 residues. DNA for the CDR3: TGTGCCAGCAGCCAAGAACAGGGAATAGAGGATCAGCCCCAGCATTTT. It is translated as CASSQEQGIEDQPQHF.

The CDR3 sequence: CASSFWGYGYTF. DNA of the CDR3: TGTGCCAGCAGTTTCTGGGGCTATGGCTACACCTTC. The chain employs TRBV28 and TRBJ1-2; D is ambiguous. Germline V gene lookup returns CDR1 MDHEN and CDR2 SYDVKM. V was clipped by 3 bases and J by 4 bases, with 6 bases between them. The CDR3 loop spans 12 amino acids.

This clone appeared once. The chain combines TRBV2 with TRBJ1-2, with D unclear. The V gene's germline CDR1 is SNHLY and CDR2 FYNNEI. V was pared by 3 bases and J by 2 bases, with 10 bases between. The CDR3 runs to 14 residues. CDR3: CASSESEFNYGYTF. CDR3 in DNA: TGTGCCAGCAGTGAGTCAGAATTCAACTATGGCTACACCTTC.

This clone is a singleton in its sample. The chain links TRBV5-1 to TRBJ2-2, with D possibly TRBD2 on 7 matching bases. This CDR3 spans 16 amino acids. The germline gives CDR1 SGHRS, CDR2 YFSETQ. Trimming cost V 7 bases and J 6 bases, with 22 bases left between them. DNA for the CDR3: TGCGCCAGCCACCTGGAGGGCGGGGGCCTGTCCGGGGAGCTGTTTTTT. It translates to CASHLEGGGLSGELFF.

The chain uses TRBV27 and TRBJ2-3; D is unresolved. This CDR3 contains 12 residues. Trimming took 5 bases from V and 3 from J, leaving 6 bases between them. Looked up from germline, CDR1 is MNHEY and CDR2 is SMNVEV (reference sequence). The CDR3 reads CASSPTTDTQYF. In DNA, the CDR3 is TGTGCCAGCAGTCCTACGACAGATACGCAGTATTTT.

The chain joins TRBV6-6 to TRBJ1-2; TRBD1 is a possible D gene (5 bases). Germline V CDR1 and CDR2: MNHNY, SVGAGI (reference sequence). The CDR3 length is 13 residues. Between the trimmed V and J ends, which lost 5 bases and 5 bases, there was a span of 12 bases. The CDR3 nucleotides are TGTGCCAGCAGTCCCAGGGCCCCGTATGGCTACACCTTC. The encoded protein is CASSPRAPYGYTF.

As regards this clone: Within the sample, other DNA sequences also encode this same CDR3. The chain has TRBV28 and TRBJ2-5; D remains unclear. CDR3 length equals 12 residues. With 2 bases removed from V and 5 bases from J, the gap between germline ends came to 6 bases. Germline lookup yields CDR1 MDHEN and CDR2 SYDVKM. The CDR3 loop reads CASSLSTETQYF. The CDR3 region has the DNA TGTGCCAGCAGTTTAAGTACGGAGACCCAGTACTTC.

As DNA, the CDR3 is TGTGCCAGCAGCTTAGTTGGGGGGACTAGCGGGGCTACGGAGCAGTTCTTC. It is translated as CASSLVGGTSGATEQFF. The chain carries TRBV7-3 and TRBJ2-1, with TRBD2 identical over 13 bases. The CDR3 is 17 residues long. Germline V gives CDR1 SGHTA, CDR2 FQGTGA. V lost 2 bases and J lost 10; bases outside the gene matches: 11.

This clone was picked up one time. The V and J genes are TRBV25-1 and TRBJ2-5; D is undetermined. The CDR3 runs to 16 residues. The ends were cut back, 0 bases at V and 5 bases at J, with 16 bases in the middle. Germline CDR1 and CDR2: MGHDK and SYGVNS. CDR3 protein: CASSEYQRAGSETQYF. As DNA, the CDR3 is TGTGCCAGCAGTGAATATCAAAGGGCAGGTTCGGAGACCCAGTACTTC.

J is TRBJ2-4 and V is TRBV4-1; no firm D call. The CDR3 extends over 15 amino acids. The germline V and J ends were trimmed by 2 bases and 1 base, with 9 bases remaining between them. The germline V gene encodes CDR1 MGHRA and CDR2 YSYEKL. CDR3 loop: CASSQPFNAKNIQYF. The CDR3 DNA reads TGCGCCAGCAGCCAACCCTTCAACGCCAAAAACATTCAGTACTTC.

The rearrangement links TRBV5-5 to TRBJ1-5; D is unresolved. V lost 0 bases and J lost 7, with 11 bases in between. The germline CDR1 and CDR2 sequences are SGHKS and YYEKEE (reference sequence). CDR3 length: 14 residues. The CDR3 loop reads CASSLARAEQPQHF. The CDR3 DNA reads as TGTGCCAGCAGCTTGGCCCGGGCAGAGCAGCCCCAGCATTTT.

The genes are TRBV5-6 and TRBJ2-3; D perhaps matches TRBD2 (6 bases). Germline V gives CDR1 SGHDT, CDR2 YYEEEE. This CDR3 is 14 amino acids long. Trimming cost V 4 bases and J 2 bases, with 11 bases left between them. CDR3 DNA sequence: TGTGCCAGCAGCAGGGGACTGTTCACAGATACGCAGTATTTT. It encodes CASSRGLFTDTQYF.

The V call is TRBV5-1, the J call TRBJ1-2, with 7 bases aligning to TRBD1. The length of the CDR3 is 14 residues. The germline CDR1 and CDR2 sequences are SGHRS and YFSETQ. Losses at the gene ends were 0 bases for V and 8 bases for J; bases not matched to a gene: 7. In DNA form, the CDR3 reads TGCGCCAGCAGCTTGGCAGGGGGACAAAGAGGCTACACCTTC. Amino acids: CASSLAGGQRGYTF.

CDR3 in amino acids: CASSQVSNEKLFF. In DNA, the CDR3 is TGTGCCAGCTCACAGGTTTCTAATGAAAAACTGTTTTTT. The chain combines TRBV18 with TRBJ1-4; no reliable D call. V was shortened by 4 bases and J by 3 bases, with 6 bases between the two germline ends. Germline-derived CDR1 and CDR2 are KGHSH and LQKENI. The CDR3 is made up of 13 amino acids.

This rearrangement joins TRBV4-2 to TRBJ2-1; 9 nucleotides line up with TRBD2. Trimming removed 0 bases from V and 9 bases from J; junction bases left unmatched: 18. Per germline, CDR1 LGHNA and CDR2 YNFKEQ. The CDR3 has 19 amino acids. Here the CDR3 reads CASSQDPTGGGARWGEQFF. The CDR3 DNA reads TGTGCCAGCAGCCAAGACCCGACGGGCGGGGGGGCCCGATGGGGTGAGCAGTTCTTC.

The V call is TRBV14, the J call TRBJ2-1; 7 positions match TRBD1. Germline CDR1 reads SGHDN; CDR2 reads FVKESK. The length of the CDR3 is 15 residues. The J segment lost 7 bases and the V segment lost 4 bases, leaving 10 bases of the junction unmatched. CDR3 region: CASSPTGVGRNEQFF. CDR3 coding DNA: TGTGCCAGCAGCCCCACAGGGGTCGGTAGGAATGAGCAGTTCTTC. The whole variable domain, filled in from reference TRBV14 and TRBJ2-1, reads EAGVTQFPSHSVIEKGQTVTLRCDPISGHDNLYWYRRVMGKEIKFLLHFVKESKQDESGMPNNRFLAERTGGTYSTLKVQPAELEDSGVYFCASSPTGVGRNEQFFGPGTRLTVL.

This chain connects TRBV2 to TRBJ2-7; 9 bases line up with TRBD1. V was pared by 6 bases and J by 5 bases, with 5 bases of the junction left unmatched. Germline CDR1 is SNHLY and CDR2 is FYNNEI. The CDR3 is 13 residues long. The CDR3 sequence is CASSVGQGDEQYF. As DNA, the CDR3 is TGTGCCAGCAGCGTGGGACAGGGTGACGAGCAGTACTTC.

The V call is TRBV28, the J call TRBJ1-1; D gene unclear. The CDR3 spans 12 residues. Germline assignment: CDR1 MDHEN and CDR2 SYDVKM. Trimming left V 6 bases short and J 4 bases short, with 9 bases between. The CDR3, as DNA: TGTGCCAGCAGCAGAGGTTTCACTGAAGCTTTCTTT. Protein product: CASSRGFTEAFF.

This chain uses TRBV5-1 with TRBJ2-3; no firm D call. The CDR3 totals 15 residues. Germline V gene data show CDR1 as SGHRS and CDR2 as YFSETQ. V lost 4 bases and J 7 bases, leaving 19 bases between the germline ends. The CDR3 protein is CASSNPAGLDYTQYF. The CDR3 DNA is TGCGCCAGCAGCAATCCGGCTGGCCTAGATTATACGCAGTATTTT.